The 7 T cell receptor beta chains in this list originate from one sample, sequenced in a study of Graves' ophthalmopathy and Graves' hyperthyroidism. RNA transcripts provided the template for amplifying TCR beta CDR3 regions. Scientists carried out first-round RT-PCR using HTBI primers and then a second-round multiplex PCR. TCRdb reanalysed the multiplex PCR reads using MiXCR and keeps one entry per CDR3 protein. The sample yields about 340,000 distinct CDR3 sequences, roughly 15% seen once. Sequencing was carried out using peripheral blood. All receptors come from an adult man with Graves' ophthalmopathy.

This clonotype was picked up many times. V gene TRBV12-3 or TRBV12-4 combines with J gene TRBJ1-2, with D maybe TRBD1 (5 bases). The V end was cut by 6 bases, the J end by 3 bases, with 14 bases between. The CDR3 consists of 14 residues. The CDR3 is CASRRGRRDYGYTF. CDR3 DNA sequence: TGTGCCAGCAGACGGGGACGGAGGGACTATGGCTACACCTTC.

This clonotype has a count of ten or more. V and J are TRBV7-8 and TRBJ2-5; D gene uncertain. Germline CDR1 reads SGHVS; CDR2 reads FQNEAQ. CDR3 length equals 14 residues. Trimming removed 5 bases at V and 0 bases at J, with 10 bases between. The CDR3 nucleotides read TGTGCCAGCAGCGCCGCGACCGACCAAGAGACCCAGTACTTC. Encoded protein: CASSAATDQETQYF.

The rearrangement joins TRBV4-1 to TRBJ2-5; 9 nucleotides align to TRBD2. Germline-derived CDR1 and CDR2 are MGHRA and YSYEKL. With 2 bases clipped from V and 2 bases from J, the junction kept 3 bases outside the gene matches. This CDR3 comprises 15 residues. This chain's CDR3 is CASSQSGRTQETQYF. The CDR3, as DNA: TGCGCCAGCAGCCAAAGCGGGAGGACACAAGAGACCCAGTACTTC.

Many counts were recorded for this clonotype. The chain recombines TRBV20-1 with TRBJ2-7; possibly TRBD2 for D (6 bases). Trimming shortened V by 0 bases and J by 2 bases, and 17 bases separated the two germline ends. Germline loops: CDR1 DFQATT, CDR2 SNEGSKA (reference sequence). This CDR3 contains 16 residues. This CDR3 reads CSARDWGGKVTYEQYF. CDR3 sequence (DNA): TGCAGTGCTAGAGATTGGGGCGGGAAGGTCACCTACGAGCAGTACTTC.

The V call is TRBV6-1, the J call TRBJ2-2; unclear D gene. The germline gives CDR1 MNHNS, CDR2 SASEGT. The CDR3 runs 14 residues. V lost 5 bases and J lost 5, with 12 bases in between. CDR3 region: CASSPRPQTGELFF. CDR3 bases: TGTGCCAGCAGTCCCAGGCCGCAGACCGGGGAGCTGTTTTTT.

This clonotype was counted at least ten times. The genes are TRBV5-6 and TRBJ2-2; 8 bases are a match to TRBD1. The junction had 5 bases not matched to a gene; V was cut back by 7 bases and J by 0 bases. The CDR3 runs 15 residues. The germline CDR1 and CDR2 sequences are SGHDT and YYEEEE. CDR3 residues: CASETGASNTGELFF. The CDR3 DNA reads TGTGCCAGCGAGACAGGGGCGTCGAACACCGGGGAGCTGTTTTTT.

This clonotype occurred many times. The chain links TRBV19 to TRBJ1-3, with D unresolved. From germline, CDR1 is LNHDA and CDR2 SQIVND (reference sequence). Trimming shortened V by 10 bases and J by 0 bases, and 7 bases separated the two germline ends. This CDR3 spans 12 amino acids. CDR3 region: CATTVSGNTIYF. The CDR3 DNA sequence: TGTGCCACTACGGTCTCTGGAAACACCATATATTTT.